This entry lists 10 T cell receptor beta chains sequenced from one sample in a study of technical replicates of blood from four donors (dated by TCRdb to the late 2010s). Receptor libraries were prepared by the immunoSEQ multiplex PCR assay. TCRdb took over this immuneACCESS table, retaining in-frame rearrangements with V and J assigned. Such tables are incomplete; in checked studies, under half of the missing clones stem from an unresolved V gene, and the remainder is unexplained. Recorded for this sample are 74,000 or so clones; 85% to 95% of them occurred a single time. The top ten clonotypes cover about 0.36% of the sample. The sample comprised T cells isolated from PBMCs. The receptors were sampled from a human donor in good health.

This clone has just one count. V gene TRBV6-1 combines with J gene TRBJ2-7; D may be TRBD1 (6 bases). The CDR3 covers 17 residues. V shed 2 bases and J shed 2 bases, with 19 bases lying between them. Germline assignment: CDR1 MNHNS and CDR2 SASEGT. In DNA form, the CDR3 reads TGTGCCAGCAGTGAAAGACCCCCCCCCGGACAGCCCTACGAGCAGTACTTC. Encoded protein: CASSERPPPGQPYEQYF.

The chain combines TRBV25-1 with TRBJ1-1; maybe TRBD1 (5 bases). The CDR3 contains 13 residues. The germline gives CDR1 MGHDK, CDR2 SYGVNS. V was cut by 7 bases and J by 5 bases, with 14 bases left in between. DNA for the CDR3: TGTGCCAGCAATCAGGAGGGGCATACTGAAGCTTTCTTT. This codes for CASNQEGHTEAFF. The whole variable domain, remainder taken from reference TRBV25-1 and TRBJ1-1, is EADIYQTPRYLVIGTGKKITLECSQTMGHDKMYWYQQDPGMELHLIHYSYGVNSTEKGDLSSESTVSRIRTEHFPLTLESARPSHTSQYLCASNQEGHTEAFFGQGTRLTVV.

The CDR3 bases are TGTGCCAGTAGTCTACCGACAGGGTTGAGGGCTAACTATGGCTACACCTTC. It yields the protein CASSLPTGLRANYGYTF. The chain employs TRBV19 and TRBJ1-2; 7 bases match TRBD1. The CDR3 runs 17 residues. Germline lookup yields CDR1 LNHDA and CDR2 SQIVND (reference sequence). The V gene end was trimmed by 5 bases and the J gene end by 0 bases; junction bases not matched to a gene: 12.

V is TRBV28 and J is TRBJ2-7; D is ambiguous. Germline V gene sequence: CDR1 MDHEN, CDR2 SYDVKM. The ends were cut back, 2 bases at V and 2 bases at J, with 10 bases in the middle. The CDR3 is made up of 14 amino acids. The CDR3: CASSLLSLTYEQYF. CDR3 DNA sequence: TGTGCCAGCAGTTTACTATCATTAACCTACGAGCAGTACTTC.

The CDR3 here is CASSLQLSGSSDEQYF. In DNA, the CDR3 is TGTGCCAGCAGCTTACAACTCAGCGGGAGTAGCGACGAGCAGTACTTC. The chain employs TRBV7-8 and TRBJ2-7, with TRBD2 matching 8 bases. Germline V gene lookup returns CDR1 SGHVS and CDR2 FQNEAQ. The CDR3 runs 16 residues. Trimming took 2 bases from V and 5 from J; bases not matched to a gene: 11.

The chain is built from TRBV2 and TRBJ2-2, with TRBD1 identical over 11 bases. V was pared by 6 bases and J by 4 bases, with 4 bases of the junction left unmatched. CDR3 length equals 15 residues. Germline lookup yields CDR1 SNHLY and CDR2 FYNNEI. This chain's CDR3 is CASRTGTGGTGELFF. The CDR3 DNA is TGTGCCAGCAGAACCGGGACAGGGGGCACCGGGGAGCTGTTTTTT.

The chain is built from TRBV28 and TRBJ2-7; D is unresolved. With 6 bases removed from V and 2 bases from J, the gap between germline ends came to 11 bases. The CDR3 runs 13 residues. CDR1 and CDR2 from the germline V gene are MDHEN and SYDVKM. CDR3 sequence reads: CASSPTSTYEQYF. The CDR3 bases are TGTGCCAGCAGCCCAACAAGTACCTACGAGCAGTACTTC.

This sequence joins TRBV11-3 and TRBJ2-2, with D possibly matching TRBD2 (6 bases). CDR1 and CDR2 from the germline V gene are SGHNT and YENEEA. Between the trimmed V and J ends, which lost 0 bases and 6 bases, there was a span of 14 bases. The CDR3 consists of 16 residues. The DNA of the CDR3 is TGTGCCAGCAGCTTAGACGGGGGAGCAGATCCCGGGGAGCTGTTTTTT. Translation gives CASSLDGGADPGELFF.

The V gene is TRBV29-1, the J gene TRBJ2-5; maybe TRBD1 (5 bases). Germline V gene data show CDR1 as SQVTM and CDR2 as ANQGSEA. Trimming removed 5 bases at V and 3 bases at J, with 10 bases between. The CDR3 covers 12 residues. This chain's CDR3 is CSVLLREETQYF. The CDR3 nucleotides are TGCAGCGTTTTACTCAGGGAAGAGACCCAGTACTTC.

The rearrangement links TRBV11-3 to TRBJ2-1, with D uncertain. CDR3 length equals 12 residues. CDR1 SGHNT and CDR2 YENEEA come from the germline V gene. The V end lost 3 bases, the J end lost 5 bases, and 5 bases lay between the germline ends. The CDR3 coding sequence is TGTGCCAGCAGCTTTCAAAACAATGAGCAGTTCTTC. Translated: CASSFQNNEQFF.